This is a list of T cell receptor beta chains from one sample in a study of blood T cell repertoires in COVID-19. Assay: immunoSEQ multiplex PCR; the TCRdb copy retains only in-frame clones and omits some. The sample has about 150,000 clones, 65% to 90% seen once. The sample taken for sequencing was peripheral blood. The receptors were gathered from a man aged 65 to 85 with acute or convalescent COVID-19. The CDR3 runs from the conserved cysteine through the conserved F or W. D genes are given only for firm matches. Size values are once, few and many counts, or a class for expanded clones, and some rows have none.

V gene	D gene	J gene	clone size	CDR3 DNA	CDR3 protein
TRBV2	TRBD2	TRBJ2-7	NA	TGTGCCAGCAGTGTAGGACTAGCACCCTACGAGCAGTACTTC	CASSVGLAPYEQYF
TRBV5-5	NA	TRBJ1-2	NA	TGTGCCAGCAGCTCCCCAGACTATGGCTACACCTTC	CASSSPDYGYTF
TRBV4-3	TRBD1	TRBJ1-2	NA	TGCGCCAGCAGCCAAGATAAGGGACAGGGAACGGATGGCTACACCTTC	CASSQDKGQGTDGYTF
TRBV28	TRBD1	TRBJ2-1	NA	TGTGCCACCGGACAGGGTTCCTACAATGAGCAGTTCTTC	CATGQGSYNEQFF
TRBV6-2/TRBV6-3	TRBD1	TRBJ2-5	NA	TGTGCCAGCAGACCTACAGGGGGAGAGACCCAGTACTTC	CASRPTGGETQYF
TRBV7-8	NA	TRBJ2-7	NA	TGTGCCAGCAGCGCCGGGACTCCCTACGAGCAGTACTTC	CASSAGTPYEQYF
TRBV9	TRBD2	TRBJ2-1	NA	TGTGCCAGCAGCGAAAGGACTAGCGAATACAATGAGCAGTTCTTC	CASSERTSEYNEQFF
TRBV5-4	NA	TRBJ2-5	NA	TGTGCCAGCAGCTTGCTGGGGGCTGTGATAGAGACCCAGTACTTC	CASSLLGAVIETQYF
TRBV6-1	NA	TRBJ1-5	NA	TGTGCCAGCAGTGAAGAGGGCTTGGGCACGGGGTTCGTGAAGCCCCAGCATTTT	CASSEEGLGTGFVKPQHF
TRBV29-1	NA	TRBJ2-5	NA	TGCAGCGTTCAGGATTGGGGCTTCCGAGAGACCCAGTACTTC	CSVQDWGFRETQYF
TRBV5-5	NA	TRBJ1-4	NA	TGTGCCAGCAGCTTGGGCGAAGAAAAACTGTTTTTT	CASSLGEEKLFF
TRBV28	NA	TRBJ2-1	NA	TGTGCCAGCACCACCGGGACAGAGCAGTTCTTC	CASTTGTEQFF
TRBV27	NA	TRBJ2-3	NA	TGTGCCAGCAGTTTAACCGGGGTACTAGGCAGCACAGATACGCAGTATTTT	CASSLTGVLGSTDTQYF
TRBV5-6	TRBD2	TRBJ2-5	NA	TGTGCCAGCAGCCCCCCAACCCCCGGGGAGGGCCCGTACCAAGAGACCCAGTACTTC	CASSPPTPGEGPYQETQYF
TRBV19	NA	TRBJ1-5	NA	TGTGCCAGTAAACCGGGACAAGTCCCGATCGGGCCCCAGCATTTT	CASKPGQVPIGPQHF
TRBV19	TRBD2	TRBJ2-1	NA	TGTGCCAGTAGCCCCCAAGCGGGAGCGCCTTACAATGAGCAGTTCTTC	CASSPQAGAPYNEQFF
TRBV24-1	NA	TRBJ2-5	NA	TGTGCCACCAGTGATTTGGTTCTAGGGGGCCAAGAGACCCAGTACTTC	CATSDLVLGGQETQYF
TRBV27	TRBD2	TRBJ2-1	NA	TGTGCCAGCAGCCTACTAGCGGGAGTTGAGCAGTTCTTC	CASSLLAGVEQFF
TRBV28	TRBD2	TRBJ2-1	NA	TGTGCCAGCAGTTTTAGCGGGGGTTCGCAGTTCTTC	CASSFSGGSQFF
TRBV5-4	TRBD1	TRBJ2-2	NA	TGTGCCAGCAGGAAGGCAGGGGGCGACACCGGGGAGCTGTTTTTT	CASRKAGGDTGELFF
TRBV2	TRBD2	TRBJ2-5	NA	TGTGCCAGCAGTGAAGCGCTCGGACTAGCGGGAGCTGAGACCCAGTACTTC	CASSEALGLAGAETQYF
TRBV29-1	NA	TRBJ2-3	NA	TGCAGCGTTGAGATCCAGGGCTACGATACGCAGTATTTT	CSVEIQGYDTQYF
TRBV21-1	NA	TRBJ2-3	NA	TGTGCCAGCAGCCTAGCGGGCCGGTCCTCCAAAAGCACAGATACGCAGTATTTT	CASSLAGRSSKSTDTQYF
TRBV11-3	TRBD2	TRBJ2-3	NA	TGTGCCAGCAGCGCCGGGACTAGCGGGAGAACAGATACGCAGTATTTT	CASSAGTSGRTDTQYF
TRBV6-1	TRBD2	TRBJ2-1	few	TGTGCCAGCAGTGACCCCGGGACTAGCGGGATCTATGAGCAGTTCTTC	CASSDPGTSGIYEQFF
TRBV7-7	TRBD1	TRBJ2-5	many	TGTGCTAGCAGCCAGGACAGGGTGGGGCAAGAGACCCAGTACTTC	CASSQDRVGQETQYF
TRBV7-9	NA	TRBJ2-1	NA	TGTGCCAGCAGCATTAGGGGCGATGAGCAGTTCTTC	CASSIRGDEQFF
TRBV11-2	TRBD1	TRBJ2-3	once	TGTGCCAGCAGCCTCATGACAGGGGGCGACGCAGATACGCAGTATTTT	CASSLMTGGDADTQYF
TRBV4-3	TRBD1	TRBJ2-5	once	TGCGCCAGCAGCCCGACCCTACAGGGGGCCCAAGAGACCCAGTACTTC	CASSPTLQGAQETQYF
TRBV5-6	NA	TRBJ1-4	once	TGTGCCAGCAGCTTCGGACAAAGTAATGAAAAACTGTTTTTT	CASSFGQSNEKLFF
TRBV14	TRBD2	TRBJ2-3	NA	TGTGCCAGCAGCCAAGATCTTACTAGCGCGAGCACAGATACGCAGTATTTT	CASSQDLTSASTDTQYF
TRBV29-1	TRBD2	TRBJ2-1	once	TGCAGCGTTTCCGACGGACTAGCTACCTCCTACAATGAGCAGTTCTTC	CSVSDGLATSYNEQFF
TRBV11-3	NA	TRBJ2-3	NA	TGTGCCAGCAGCTTAACAGGGTTCATCACAGATACGCAGTATTTT	CASSLTGFITDTQYF
TRBV2	NA	TRBJ1-2	NA	TGTGCCAGGGACGGGGGAAATGGCTACACCTTC	CARDGGNGYTF
TRBV7-2	NA	TRBJ1-5	few	TGTGCCAGCAGCCCGCAGGGGCTCGCGGGCCAGCCCCAGCATTTT	CASSPQGLAGQPQHF
TRBV27	NA	TRBJ1-6	NA	TGTGCCAGCAGTTTTGGCATGGCCAACTCACCCCTCCACTTT	CASSFGMANSPLHF
TRBV19	NA	TRBJ2-3	NA	TGTGCCAGTACCCATGCAGATACGCAGTATTTT	CASTHADTQYF
TRBV6-8	TRBD1	TRBJ2-7	NA	TGTGCCAGCAGCCACACCGGGACAGGGGACTACGAGCAGTACTTC	CASSHTGTGDYEQYF
TRBV28	TRBD1	TRBJ2-7	NA	TGTGCCAGCAGCACAACCGGGACAGGGAGCTCCTACGAGCAGTACTTC	CASSTTGTGSSYEQYF
TRBV6-4	TRBD2	TRBJ2-1	NA	TGTGCCAGCAGTGACGGACTAGCAAATTACAATGAGCAGTTCTTC	CASSDGLANYNEQFF